The T cell receptor (beta chain) described here comes from a study of shared clonotypes between healthy human individuals. About the study: A couple of women and a few men aged 18 to 49 made up the donors.

Using immunoSEQ multiplex PCR, the repertoire was profiled, and TCRdb retains in-frame clones only, with some absent. This table holds 2 million to 2.5 million clones, around 95% found once. Regarding this clone: Its specificity is not known.

Germline-derived CDR1 and CDR2 are WNHNN and SYGVQD (reference sequence). This CDR3 region has 14 residues. Trimming pared 6 bases from V and 2 bases from J, leaving 10 bases between. Study-wide points: It was only blood that was sampled, and tissue repertoires likely differ.

Sequences were obtained from naive CD4+ T cells sorted from blood. Subset denoted: CD45RA+ positively selected. This TCR was sampled from a man aged 18 to 30 in good health. The chain employs TRBV10-1 and TRBJ2-2; D possibly corresponds to TRBD1 (6 bases). CDR3 region: CASSRGGNTGELFF. The DNA of the CDR3 is TGCGCCAGCAGCAGAGGGGGAAACACCGGGGAGCTGTTTTTT.